The rows below give T cell receptor beta chains drawn from one sample of a study of T cell repertoires in cytomegalovirus infection. One entry per CDR3 protein results from TCRdb running MiXCR on the reads. This table has around 630,000 distinct CDR3 sequences, 24% appearing once. The sample consisted of CD8+ T cells from PBMCs. The receptors come from a human donor in good health (CMV status not recorded). Some clones in this sample may be carry-over from other donors' samples. The CDR3 runs from the conserved cysteine through the conserved F or W. Each record gives: D gene, V gene, J gene, clone size, CDR3 protein, CDR3 DNA. The D gene is left open where the match is weak. Part of the rows lack a size; the others show once, few, many or a class for expanded clones.

NA	TRBV24-1	TRBJ2-3	many	CATSDFPDTQYF	TGTGCCACCAGTGATTTCCCAGATACGCAGTATTTT
NA	TRBV6-1	TRBJ2-2	many	CASKQGNTGELFF	TGTGCCAGCAAACAGGGGAACACCGGGGAGCTGTTTTTT
NA	TRBV2	TRBJ2-3	few	CASSEADTGADTQYF	TGTGCCAGCAGTGAAGCAGACACCGGGGCAGATACGCAGTATTTT
TRBD2	TRBV6-6	TRBJ2-5	NA	CASSTDRVAGETRTQYF	TGTGCCAGCAGCACCGATAGGGTAGCGGGGGAGACACGGACCCAGTACTTC
TRBD2	TRBV14	TRBJ2-3	few	CASSLLTSGDTDTQYF	TGTGCCAGCAGCCTCCTGACTAGCGGGGACACAGATACGCAGTATTTT
NA	TRBV7-2	TRBJ2-1	many	CASSLWRGTSNNEQFF	TGTGCCAGCAGCTTATGGAGGGGGACCTCAAACAATGAGCAGTTCTTC
NA	TRBV28	TRBJ2-1	many	CASSLGRGPTYNEQFF	TGTGCCAGCAGTTTAGGGCGGGGACCGACCTACAATGAGCAGTTCTTC
NA	TRBV2	TRBJ2-5	few	CASSEAPGHQETQYF	TGTGCCAGCAGTGAAGCGCCAGGCCACCAAGAGACCCAGTACTTC
NA	TRBV6-1	TRBJ2-5	NA	CASSPIRGTETQYF	TGTGCCAGCAGTCCGATCAGGGGTACAGAGACCCAGTACTTC
TRBD1	TRBV3-1	TRBJ1-1	NA	CASSHSLPGTGSATEAFF	TGTGCCAGCAGCCACTCCCTCCCCGGGACAGGGAGTGCCACTGAAGCTTTCTTT
TRBD1	TRBV6-2/TRBV6-3	TRBJ2-4	NA	CASSYRGPAKNIQYF	TGTGCCAGCAGTTACAGGGGGCCGGCCAAAAACATTCAGTACTTC
NA	TRBV7-9	TRBJ1-1	few	CATPPEGNTEAFF	TGTGCCACCCCTCCCGAGGGGAACACTGAAGCTTTCTTT
NA	TRBV29-1	TRBJ1-2	few	CSVERTTDYGYTF	TGCAGCGTTGAACGGACAACAGACTATGGCTACACCTTC
NA	TRBV29-1	TRBJ1-2	few	CSVEAVDRYGYTF	TGCAGCGTTGAAGCCGTTGACCGCTATGGCTACACCTTC